The present TCR beta chain was sequenced within a study of T-cell reconstitution after alpha-beta-depleted transplantation in children. It was with unique molecular identifiers that the TCRbeta library was prepared. A single record per CDR3 protein comes from TCRdb applying MiXCR to the PCR reads. There are about 92,000 distinct CDR3 sequences in the sample; 12% occur only once, and about 15% lies in the top ten. With regard to this clonotype: Being one base from a much bigger clone, this may be a read error.

The sequence came from a human donor who donated a stem cell graft to a child with inherited bone marrow failure. Sequenced material: PBMCs from the stem cell graft donor, taken from the stem cell graft.

CDR3 sequence reads: CSARCPGRTEAFF. The CDR3 DNA sequence: TGCAGTGCTAGATGCCCGGGGCGCACTGAAGCTTTCTTT. The chain uses TRBV20-1 and TRBJ1-1; D is perhaps TRBD1 (5 bases). Trimming removed 2 bases at V and 4 bases at J, with 11 bases between. Germline CDR1 reads DFQATT; CDR2 reads SNEGSKA (reference sequence). The CDR3 sequence is 13 residues long.